This T cell receptor beta chain derives from a study of blood T cell repertoires in COVID-19. Whole-study context: COVID-19 samples from acute and convalescent phases originated in the United States, Italy and Spain. The analysed material was cDNA or gDNA that came from T cells, B-cell-depleted T cells, or PBMCs.

The authors' processing: Researchers report that nucleated cell counts were estimated from reference gene primer amplification. Profiled with immunoSEQ multiplex PCR; TCRdb holds only in-frame clones, not every one. V and J calls and clone size are those listed in that table; D and trimming were worked out from the DNA. The sample shows approximately 280,000 clones, more than 80% of them seen only once. There are 16 residues in the CDR3. Germline CDR1 reads GTSNPN; CDR2 reads SVGIG (reference sequence). Losses at the gene ends were 0 bases for V and 6 bases for J; bases not matched to a gene: 9. The Seattle patients joined while their infection was active and were tracked longitudinally afterward.

J is TRBJ1-5 and V is TRBV30, with 9 nucleotides matching TRBD1. The receptor's source is a woman in her 30s with COVID-19, enrolled during active disease. Sequenced input: peripheral blood. The CDR3 nucleotides are TGTGCCTGGAGTGTACGGGGACAGGGTCCCGGTCAGCCCCAGCATTTT. Translated, it gives CAWSVRGQGPGQPQHF.